Below, 2 T cell receptor beta chains from the same sample are listed, as sequenced in a study of CD8+ T cells in alopecia areata (dated by TCRdb to 2016 to 2019). Library preparation employed the immunoSEQ multiplex PCR assay. RNA was extracted from all samples and reverse transcribed into cDNA as template for TCR sequencing. The immuneACCESS repertoire file appears here via TCRdb, limited to in-frame rearrangements. These files lack a portion of the clones; in checked studies, under half of the deficit traces to unresolved V genes, and the cause of the others is not known. The sample has some 170,000 clones on record, 50% to 75% of them singletons. Roughly 16% of the sample rests with the top ten. The treatment or condition label on this specimen signifies: oral pan-JAK inhibitor, 5-10 mg twice daily. The source was CD4+ T cells sorted from blood, collected at approximately week 60, from a patient treated with tofacitinib. The receptors originated from a human donor with alopecia areata.

There are a few counts of this clone. V usage is TRBV29-1 and J usage is TRBJ2-7, with 8 bases lining up with TRBD1. The CDR3 is 13 residues long. The junction had 8 bases not matched to a gene; V was cut back by 7 bases and J by 3 bases. Germline assignment: CDR1 SQVTM and CDR2 ANQGSEA. The CDR3 here is CSGGQGLGYEQYF. In nucleotides, the CDR3 is TGCAGCGGCGGACAGGGCTTGGGCTACGAGCAGTACTTC.

This clone was observed once. The V gene is TRBV29-1, the J gene TRBJ2-3; weak D call: TRBD1 (6 bases). V gave up 4 bases and J gave up 5 bases, with 16 bases separating them. CDR1 SQVTM and CDR2 ANQGSEA come from the germline V gene. The CDR3 is 14 residues long. The CDR3 reads CSVAKGEPGDTQYF. CDR3 coding DNA: TGCAGCGTTGCGAAGGGGGAGCCGGGAGATACGCAGTATTTT.